Listed below are T cell receptor beta chains from one sample, sequenced in a study of T cells after posttransplantation cyclophosphamide. Sequenced by immunoSEQ multiplex PCR; TCRdb stores in-frame clones only, minus some. There are about 20,000 clones in the sample; roughly 87% occur only once, and approximately 7.4% lies in the top ten. The sample was PBMCs, taken after allogeneic stem cell transplant with posttransplant cyclophosphamide. These receptors were taken from a female patient aged 35-55 years who received an allogeneic stem cell transplant from a related donor, was CMV-positive, and had no GVHD. Some T cells may originate from the graft donor. The CDR3 runs from the conserved cysteine through the conserved F or W. Fields, in order: clone size, V gene, J gene, D gene, CDR3 DNA, CDR3 protein. D genes are given only for firm matches. A row's size may be missing; if present it is once, few, many or a size class.

clone size: .
V gene: TRBV5-1
J gene: TRBJ2-1
D gene: .
CDR3 DNA: TGCGCCAGCAGCCCGACTACGGGCAATGAGCAGTTCTTC
CDR3 protein: CASSPTTGNEQFF

clone size: once
V gene: TRBV30
J gene: TRBJ1-6
D gene: .
CDR3 DNA: TGTGCCTGGAGTGCATCAACCGTAACAGGGTCTAGTTCACCCCTCCACTTT
CDR3 protein: CAWSASTVTGSSSPLHF

clone size: .
V gene: TRBV5-1
J gene: TRBJ2-1
D gene: .
CDR3 DNA: TGCGCCAGCAGCTTGGTGAGGGAGGGGGGGCAGTTCTTC
CDR3 protein: CASSLVREGGQFF

clone size: .
V gene: TRBV1
J gene: TRBJ2-6
D gene: .
CDR3 DNA: TGCACCAGCACCGGGGGACAGGGTTTTTCTGGGGCCAACGTCCTGACTTTC
CDR3 protein: CTSTGGQGFSGANVLTF

clone size: .
V gene: TRBV27
J gene: TRBJ2-7
D gene: TRBD2
CDR3 DNA: TGTGCCAGCAAAAGAGGGAGGGACGAGCAGTACTTC
CDR3 protein: CASKRGRDEQYF

clone size: .
V gene: TRBV5-5
J gene: TRBJ2-6
D gene: TRBD1
CDR3 DNA: TGTGCCAGCAGCTCGGGGGCGGGGGACAGGGTGCTCTCTGGGGCCAACGTCCTGACTTTC
CDR3 protein: CASSSGAGDRVLSGANVLTF

clone size: .
V gene: TRBV5-1
J gene: TRBJ2-7
D gene: TRBD2
CDR3 DNA: TGCGCCAGCAGCCCCTCCCAAGGAGCGGGAGGCGACGAGCAGTACTTC
CDR3 protein: CASSPSQGAGGDEQYF

clone size: .
V gene: TRBV7-2
J gene: TRBJ2-7
D gene: TRBD2
CDR3 DNA: TGTGCCAGCAGCCTCGGACTAGCGGGAACCTACGAGCAGTACTTC
CDR3 protein: CASSLGLAGTYEQYF

clone size: .
V gene: TRBV11-1
J gene: TRBJ2-2
D gene: .
CDR3 DNA: TGTGCCAGCAGCTCGGACAGAAACACCGGGGAGCTGTTTTTT
CDR3 protein: CASSSDRNTGELFF

clone size: few
V gene: TRBV29-1
J gene: TRBJ1-4
D gene: .
CDR3 DNA: TGCAGCGTTCGGGATCCAACTTATGAAAAACTGTTTTTT
CDR3 protein: CSVRDPTYEKLFF

clone size: .
V gene: TRBV7-3
J gene: TRBJ1-2
D gene: .
CDR3 DNA: TGTGCCAGCAGCTCACAGGGTAGCTATGGCTACACCTTC
CDR3 protein: CASSSQGSYGYTF

clone size: once
V gene: TRBV6-5
J gene: TRBJ1-2
D gene: TRBD1
CDR3 DNA: TGTGCCAGCAGTGCCTCGACAGGGGGAAGCTATGGCTACACCTTC
CDR3 protein: CASSASTGGSYGYTF

clone size: .
V gene: TRBV19
J gene: TRBJ2-5
D gene: .
CDR3 DNA: TGTGCCAGTAGTATAAGCCCTCGAGAGACCCAGTACTTC
CDR3 protein: CASSISPRETQYF

clone size: .
V gene: TRBV25-1
J gene: TRBJ2-5
D gene: .
CDR3 DNA: TGTGCCAGCAGTGAAATGGCAGGGGCAGAGGAGACCCAGTACTTC
CDR3 protein: CASSEMAGAEETQYF

clone size: once
V gene: TRBV7-9
J gene: TRBJ2-5
D gene: TRBD1
CDR3 DNA: TGTGCCAGCAGCTTAGGGCAAACAGGGGCAACGACCCAGTACTTC
CDR3 protein: CASSLGQTGATTQYF

clone size: .
V gene: TRBV2
J gene: TRBJ1-1
D gene: .
CDR3 DNA: TGTGCCAGCAGAATAAGACACGTCGGTCCTATCGAAGCTTTCTTT
CDR3 protein: CASRIRHVGPIEAFF

clone size: .
V gene: TRBV29-1
J gene: TRBJ2-5
D gene: .
CDR3 DNA: TGCAGCGTTGAAGGTCCCTCCGGGACATCCCGACTCGCTCAAGAGACCCAGTACTTC
CDR3 protein: CSVEGPSGTSRLAQETQYF

clone size: .
V gene: TRBV29-1
J gene: TRBJ2-5
D gene: TRBD1
CDR3 DNA: TGCAGCGTTAGAGTGGGACAGGCCGGCGAGACCCAGTACTTC
CDR3 protein: CSVRVGQAGETQYF

clone size: .
V gene: TRBV5-5
J gene: TRBJ2-7
D gene: TRBD1
CDR3 DNA: TGTGCCAGCAGCATCATGTTCACACCCGGGACAGTTCTCTACGAGCAGTACTTC
CDR3 protein: CASSIMFTPGTVLYEQYF

clone size: .
V gene: TRBV27
J gene: TRBJ1-1
D gene: .
CDR3 DNA: TGTGCCAGCAGTTCTAGAGGCACTGAAGCTTTCTTT
CDR3 protein: CASSSRGTEAFF

clone size: .
V gene: TRBV6-5
J gene: TRBJ2-3
D gene: TRBD2
CDR3 DNA: TGTGCCAGCAGTTTAAGCCTAGCGGGCACAGATACGCAGTATTTT
CDR3 protein: CASSLSLAGTDTQYF

clone size: .
V gene: TRBV30
J gene: TRBJ1-5
D gene: .
CDR3 DNA: TGTGCCTGGAGTGTGGGGAGATTTCCCTTGGTCAGCAATCAGCCCCAGCATTTT
CDR3 protein: CAWSVGRFPLVSNQPQHF

clone size: .
V gene: TRBV6-4
J gene: TRBJ1-2
D gene: TRBD1
CDR3 DNA: TGTGCCAGCAGTGAGCGGCCCGGGACAGGGATTAATAACTATGGCTACACCTTC
CDR3 protein: CASSERPGTGINNYGYTF

clone size: .
V gene: TRBV7-2
J gene: TRBJ2-1
D gene: TRBD2
CDR3 DNA: TGTGCCAGCAGCCCCACAGCGGGGTCACACAATGAGCAGTTCTTC
CDR3 protein: CASSPTAGSHNEQFF

clone size: .
V gene: TRBV7-9
J gene: TRBJ2-1
D gene: TRBD1
CDR3 DNA: TGTGCCAGCAGCTTATTGGGGACAGGGGCGGGGAATGAGCAGTTCTTC
CDR3 protein: CASSLLGTGAGNEQFF

clone size: .
V gene: TRBV5-1
J gene: TRBJ2-7
D gene: TRBD2
CDR3 DNA: TGCGCCAGCAGCGGGGATGGGACTAGAACCTACGAGCAGTACTTC
CDR3 protein: CASSGDGTRTYEQYF

clone size: .
V gene: TRBV5-6
J gene: TRBJ2-3
D gene: TRBD1
CDR3 DNA: TGTGCCAGCAGCTTGGACGGACAGGTTACAGATACGCAGTATTTT
CDR3 protein: CASSLDGQVTDTQYF

clone size: .
V gene: TRBV4-3
J gene: TRBJ2-3
D gene: TRBD2
CDR3 DNA: TGCGCCAGCAGCCAAGGTAGCGGGAGGGTGGCAGATACGCAGTATTTT
CDR3 protein: CASSQGSGRVADTQYF

clone size: .
V gene: TRBV13
J gene: TRBJ2-2
D gene: .
CDR3 DNA: TGTGCCAGCAGCTTTGCGCAGAACACCGGGGAGCTGTTTTTT
CDR3 protein: CASSFAQNTGELFF

clone size: .
V gene: TRBV29-1
J gene: TRBJ2-7
D gene: .
CDR3 DNA: TGCAGCGTTGGGACAGACTACGAGCAGTACTTC
CDR3 protein: CSVGTDYEQYF

clone size: .
V gene: TRBV7-9
J gene: TRBJ2-7
D gene: .
CDR3 DNA: TGTGCCAGCAGCCCCTCCGGGGGACGAGTCCACGAGCAGTACTTC
CDR3 protein: CASSPSGGRVHEQYF

clone size: .
V gene: TRBV5-6
J gene: TRBJ1-5
D gene: .
CDR3 DNA: TGTGCCAGCAGCTTTGGCAGGTATAGCAATCAGCCCCAGCATTTT
CDR3 protein: CASSFGRYSNQPQHF

clone size: once
V gene: TRBV10-1
J gene: TRBJ2-1
D gene: .
CDR3 DNA: TGCGCCAGCAGCCCGGGACTTTACAATGAGCAGTTCTTC
CDR3 protein: CASSPGLYNEQFF

clone size: .
V gene: TRBV14
J gene: TRBJ2-1
D gene: .
CDR3 DNA: TGTGCCAGCAGCCAAGTTAGCTCCTACAATGAGCAGTTCTTC
CDR3 protein: CASSQVSSYNEQFF

clone size: .
V gene: TRBV21-1
J gene: TRBJ2-1
D gene: .
CDR3 DNA: TGTGCCAGCAGCAAAGTCCGGGAAAACAATGAGCAGTTCTTC
CDR3 protein: CASSKVRENNEQFF

clone size: .
V gene: TRBV19
J gene: TRBJ1-2
D gene: .
CDR3 DNA: TGTGCCAGTAGTAAAAATAATGGCTACACCTTC
CDR3 protein: CASSKNNGYTF

clone size: .
V gene: TRBV11-2
J gene: TRBJ1-2
D gene: TRBD1
CDR3 DNA: TGTGCCAGCAGTCCCGACAGGGCCGGGGGGGACACCTTC
CDR3 protein: CASSPDRAGGDTF

clone size: .
V gene: TRBV29-1
J gene: TRBJ2-1
D gene: .
CDR3 DNA: TGCAGCGTTCCTGTACTAGGGTACAATGAGCAGTTCTTC
CDR3 protein: CSVPVLGYNEQFF

clone size: .
V gene: TRBV6-6
J gene: TRBJ1-1
D gene: .
CDR3 DNA: TGTGCCAGCAGTCATAGAAAGGGGACTGAAGCTTTCTTT
CDR3 protein: CASSHRKGTEAFF

clone size: .
V gene: TRBV29-1
J gene: TRBJ2-5
D gene: TRBD2
CDR3 DNA: TGCAGCGTTGAAGAGGGACTAGTGGAGACCCAGTACTTC
CDR3 protein: CSVEEGLVETQYF

clone size: medium-sized
V gene: TRBV5-1
J gene: TRBJ1-3
D gene: TRBD1
CDR3 DNA: TGCGCCATCCCACCGACAGGGGAGGTTGATCCTGGAAACACCATATATTTT
CDR3 protein: CAIPPTGEVDPGNTIYF

clone size: .
V gene: TRBV5-1
J gene: TRBJ2-5
D gene: TRBD2
CDR3 DNA: TGCGCCAGCGGCGGGGCTAGCGGCAACCAAGAGACCCAGTACTTC
CDR3 protein: CASGGASGNQETQYF

clone size: .
V gene: TRBV30
J gene: TRBJ2-2
D gene: TRBD2
CDR3 DNA: TGTGCCTGCACTGGGACTAGCGGGACCGGGGAGCTGTTTTTT
CDR3 protein: CACTGTSGTGELFF

clone size: .
V gene: TRBV7-2
J gene: TRBJ1-1
D gene: .
CDR3 DNA: TGTGCCAGCAGGGACCGGGACAAGGTTAACACTGAAGCTTTCTTT
CDR3 protein: CASRDRDKVNTEAFF

clone size: .
V gene: TRBV6-1
J gene: TRBJ1-3
D gene: .
CDR3 DNA: TGTGCCAGCAGGATTGGGCCGTCTGGAAACACCATATATTTT
CDR3 protein: CASRIGPSGNTIYF

clone size: .
V gene: TRBV28
J gene: TRBJ2-7
D gene: .
CDR3 DNA: TGTGCCAGCAGTTTAGGAGGGAACTCCTACGAGCAGTACTTC
CDR3 protein: CASSLGGNSYEQYF

clone size: .
V gene: TRBV11-3
J gene: TRBJ2-5
D gene: TRBD1
CDR3 DNA: TGTGCCAGCAGCCCGGGACAGGCGCTCCAAGAGACCCAGTACTTC
CDR3 protein: CASSPGQALQETQYF

clone size: few
V gene: TRBV5-6
J gene: TRBJ1-5
D gene: TRBD1
CDR3 DNA: TGTGCCAGCAGCTGGACAGGGGCCAATCAGCCCCAGCATTTT
CDR3 protein: CASSWTGANQPQHF

clone size: .
V gene: TRBV19
J gene: TRBJ2-7
D gene: .
CDR3 DNA: TGTGCGCGTGTCCTAAGACTTGGGTACGAGCAGTACTTC
CDR3 protein: CARVLRLGYEQYF

clone size: .
V gene: TRBV28
J gene: TRBJ2-2
D gene: TRBD1
CDR3 DNA: TGTGCCAGCAGTTTTTGGAGGGGGACAGGGGGCTTGACCGGGGAGCTGTTTTTT
CDR3 protein: CASSFWRGTGGLTGELFF